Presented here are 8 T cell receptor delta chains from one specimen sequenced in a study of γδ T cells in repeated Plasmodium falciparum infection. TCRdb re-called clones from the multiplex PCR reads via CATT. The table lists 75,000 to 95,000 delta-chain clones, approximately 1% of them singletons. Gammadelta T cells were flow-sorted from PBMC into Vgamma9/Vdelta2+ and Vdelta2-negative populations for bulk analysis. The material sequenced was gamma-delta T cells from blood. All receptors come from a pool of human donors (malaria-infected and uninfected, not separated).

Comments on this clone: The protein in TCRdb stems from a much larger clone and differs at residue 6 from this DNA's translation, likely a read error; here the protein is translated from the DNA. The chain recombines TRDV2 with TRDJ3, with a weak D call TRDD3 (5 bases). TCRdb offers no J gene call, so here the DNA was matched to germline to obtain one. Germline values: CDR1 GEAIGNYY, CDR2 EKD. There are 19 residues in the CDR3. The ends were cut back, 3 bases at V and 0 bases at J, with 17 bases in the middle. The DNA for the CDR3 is TGTGCCTGTGACCCCGTGGGGACGGGTGACTCCTGGGACACCCGACAGATGTTTTTC. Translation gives CACDPVGTGDSWDTRQMFF.

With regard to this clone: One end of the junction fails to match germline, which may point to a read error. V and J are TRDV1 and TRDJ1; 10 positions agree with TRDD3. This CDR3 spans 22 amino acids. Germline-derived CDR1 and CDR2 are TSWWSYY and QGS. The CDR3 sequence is CAPGETSRYWGMGTLYTDKLIF. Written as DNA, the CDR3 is TGTGCTCCTGGGGAGACTTCCCGGTACTGGGGGATGGGGACACTGTACACCGATAAACTCATCTTT.

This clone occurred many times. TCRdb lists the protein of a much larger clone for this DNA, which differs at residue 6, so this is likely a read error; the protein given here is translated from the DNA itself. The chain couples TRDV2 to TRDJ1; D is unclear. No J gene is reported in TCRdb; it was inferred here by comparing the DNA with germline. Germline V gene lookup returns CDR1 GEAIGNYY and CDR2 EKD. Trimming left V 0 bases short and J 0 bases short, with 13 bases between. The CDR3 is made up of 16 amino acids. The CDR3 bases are TGTGCCTGTGACACCGCCGGAGACGCGTACACCGATAAACTCATCTTT. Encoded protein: CACDTAGDAYTDKLIF.

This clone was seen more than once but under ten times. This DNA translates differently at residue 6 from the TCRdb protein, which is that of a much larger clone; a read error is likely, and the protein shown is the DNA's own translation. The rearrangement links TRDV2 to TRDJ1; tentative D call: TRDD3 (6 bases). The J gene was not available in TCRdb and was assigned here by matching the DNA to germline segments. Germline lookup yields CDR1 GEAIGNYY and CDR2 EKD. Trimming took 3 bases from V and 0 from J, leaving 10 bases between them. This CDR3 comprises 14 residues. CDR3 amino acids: CACDPRGYTDKLIF. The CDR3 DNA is TGTGCCTGTGACCCTAGGGGATACACCGATAAACTCATCTTT.

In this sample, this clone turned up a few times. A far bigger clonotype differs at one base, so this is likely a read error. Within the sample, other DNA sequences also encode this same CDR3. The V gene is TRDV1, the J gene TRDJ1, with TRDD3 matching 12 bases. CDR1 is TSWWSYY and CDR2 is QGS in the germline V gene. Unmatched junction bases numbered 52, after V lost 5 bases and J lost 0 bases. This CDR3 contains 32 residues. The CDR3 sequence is CALGTPIPGHSRTTHSRDWGIPLIRYTDKLIF. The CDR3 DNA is TGTGCTCTTGGGACTCCAATACCCGGTCACTCCCGCACTACCCACTCCCGAGACTGGGGGATACCCCTGATTCGTTACACCGATAAACTCATCTTT.

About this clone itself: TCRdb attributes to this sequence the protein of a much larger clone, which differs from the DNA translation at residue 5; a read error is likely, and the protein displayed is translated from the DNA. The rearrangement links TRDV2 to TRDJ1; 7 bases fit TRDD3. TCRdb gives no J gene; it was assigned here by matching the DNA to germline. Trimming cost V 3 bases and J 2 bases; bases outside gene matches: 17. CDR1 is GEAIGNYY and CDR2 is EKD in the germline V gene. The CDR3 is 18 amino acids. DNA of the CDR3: TGTGCCTGTGACGCCATTCTCCGTACTGGGGATAAGACCGATAAACTCATCTTT. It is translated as CACDAILRTGDKTDKLIF.

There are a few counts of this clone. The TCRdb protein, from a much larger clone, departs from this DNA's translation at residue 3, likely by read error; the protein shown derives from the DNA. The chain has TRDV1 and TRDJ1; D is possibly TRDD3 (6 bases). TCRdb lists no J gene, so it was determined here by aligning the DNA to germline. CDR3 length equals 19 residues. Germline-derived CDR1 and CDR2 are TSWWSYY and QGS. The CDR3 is CAPGNIHCYGGDYTDKLIF. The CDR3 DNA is TGTGCTCCTGGGAACATCCACTGTTACGGGGGGGACTACACCGATAAACTCATCTTT.

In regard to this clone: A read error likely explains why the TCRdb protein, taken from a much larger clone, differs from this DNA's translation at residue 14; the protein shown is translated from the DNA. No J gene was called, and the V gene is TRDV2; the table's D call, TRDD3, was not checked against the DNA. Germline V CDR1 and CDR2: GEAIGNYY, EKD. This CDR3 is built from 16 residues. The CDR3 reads CACDRLGDTRTDKRIF. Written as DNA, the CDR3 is TGTGCCTGTGATCGACTGGGGGATACTCGCACCGATAAACGCATCTTT.